A single sample is the source of the 29 T cell receptor beta chains below, sequenced in a study of cytotoxic CD8 clonotypes in ibrutinib-treated CLL. Profiled with immunoSEQ multiplex PCR; TCRdb holds only in-frame clones, not every one. In the table there are approximately 200,000 clones, roughly 72% of which are singletons. Material: PBMCs, obtained after 24 months of ibrutinib treatment. Receptor source: a human donor with chronic lymphocytic leukemia.

V is TRBV12-5 and J is TRBJ2-1; D gene unclear. Germline V gene data show CDR1 as LGHNT and CDR2 as FRNRAP. Trimming left V 1 base short and J 0 bases short, with 10 bases between. This CDR3 region has 16 residues. The CDR3 bases are TGTGCTAGTGGTTTGGCCTACACCAGCTCCTACAATGAGCAGTTCTTC. This codes for CASGLAYTSSYNEQFF.

V gene TRBV30 combines with J gene TRBJ2-3, with 9 bases aligning to TRBD2. V dropped 8 bases and J dropped 3; count of bases not matched to a gene: 9. Germline CDR1 GTSNPN, CDR2 SVGIG (reference sequence). The CDR3 consists of 14 residues. The CDR3 spells CAHSGLAGTDTQYF. The CDR3 coding sequence is TGTGCCCACTCAGGTCTAGCGGGAACAGATACGCAGTATTTT.

The chain has TRBV7-2 and TRBJ2-7; unclear D gene. The length of the CDR3 is 11 residues. CDR1 SGHTA and CDR2 FQGNSA come from the germline V gene. V lost 4 bases, J lost 6 bases, and 7 bases lay in between. For the CDR3, the DNA is TGTGCCAGCAGCTGGGCACTCGAGCAGTACTTC. Amino acid sequence: CASSWALEQYF.

This chain joins TRBV27 and TRBJ2-7; tentative D call: TRBD1 (5 bases). Trimming shortened V by 7 bases and J by 2 bases, and 12 bases separated the two germline ends. The CDR3 has 13 residues. Germline V gene lookup returns CDR1 MNHEY and CDR2 SMNVEV (reference sequence). The chain's CDR3 is CASKIQGAYEQYF. The CDR3 DNA reads as TGTGCCAGCAAAATTCAGGGTGCCTACGAGCAGTACTTC.

The V call is TRBV5-1, the J call TRBJ2-5; TRBD2 aligns across 7 bases. With V trimmed by 0 bases and J by 0 bases, 5 bases remained unmatched. The CDR3 spans 16 residues. Germline assignment: CDR1 SGHRS and CDR2 YFSETQ. The CDR3 loop is CASSLVPAGNQETQYF. The CDR3 DNA reads TGCGCCAGCAGCTTGGTTCCAGCGGGGAACCAAGAGACCCAGTACTTC.

This rearrangement joins TRBV7-2 to TRBJ2-7; D unclear. CDR1 SGHTA and CDR2 FQGNSA come from the germline V gene. This CDR3 is built from 13 residues. Trimming removed 3 bases at V and 4 bases at J, with 10 bases between. Here the CDR3 DNA reads TGTGCCAGCAGCTTCTTAATCGAGTACGAGCAGTACTTC. This translates into CASSFLIEYEQYF.

This clone was picked up a small number of times. The V call is TRBV7-9, the J call TRBJ1-2; no firm D call. The CDR3 is 13 amino acids. V was trimmed by 5 bases and J by 3 bases, leaving 10 bases between them. Germline V CDR1 and CDR2: SEHNR, FQNEAQ (reference sequence). CDR3 in amino acids: CASSHDTHYGYTF. CDR3 sequence (DNA): TGTGCCAGCAGCCATGACACGCACTATGGCTACACCTTC.

The rearrangement links TRBV2 to TRBJ2-3, with TRBD2 as a possible D gene (6 bases). Germline assignment: CDR1 SNHLY and CDR2 FYNNEI. V was shortened by 6 bases and J by 0 bases, with 10 bases between the two germline ends. The CDR3 length is 14 residues. CDR3 nucleotides: TGTGCCAGCAGCGACGGGAGTAGCACAGATACGCAGTATTTT. Translated: CASSDGSSTDTQYF.

The V and J genes are TRBV5-6 and TRBJ1-2; unclear D gene. The germline gives CDR1 SGHDT, CDR2 YYEEEE. Trimming shortened V by 0 bases and J by 0 bases, and 12 bases separated the two germline ends. This CDR3 contains 16 residues. The CDR3 DNA sequence: TGTGCCAGCAGCTTGGTAGTTCACGGAGCTAACTATGGCTACACCTTC. This encodes CASSLVVHGANYGYTF.

This chain uses TRBV7-9 with TRBJ2-1; 8 bases align to TRBD1. The germline gives CDR1 SEHNR, CDR2 FQNEAQ (reference sequence). CDR3 length: 14 residues. The trim removed 7 bases at V and 7 bases at J, leaving 9 bases unmatched. The CDR3 here is CASIPDRVGNEQFF. In DNA, the CDR3 is TGTGCCAGCATCCCGGACAGGGTGGGAAATGAGCAGTTCTTC. The whole variable domain, filled in from reference TRBV7-9 and TRBJ2-1, reads DTGVSQNPRHKITKRGQNVTFRCDPISEHNRLYWYRQTLGQGPEFLTYFQNEAQLEKSRLLSDRFSAERPKGSFSTLEIQRTEQGDSAMYLCASIPDRVGNEQFFGPGTRLTVL.

The rearrangement joins TRBV4-2 to TRBJ1-2; D is ambiguous. The CDR3 has 12 residues. Germline CDR1 and CDR2: LGHNA and YNFKEQ. Deletions cut 4 bases from V and 7 bases from J, with 10 bases between. CDR3 amino acids: CASSPRVGGYTF. In nucleotides, the CDR3 is TGTGCCAGCAGCCCCCGGGTCGGTGGCTACACCTTC.

The rearrangement joins TRBV6-5 to TRBJ2-7, with a weak D call TRBD1 (6 bases). The CDR3 consists of 13 residues. The V end lost 6 bases, the J end lost 6 bases, and 15 bases lay between the germline ends. Germline V lookup: CDR1 MNHEY, CDR2 SVGAGI. This chain's CDR3 is CASRRTGPGEQYF. The CDR3 DNA sequence: TGTGCCAGCAGGCGCACAGGGCCAGGCGAGCAGTACTTC.

The CDR3 loop is CSVEFSGTERDTIYF. The CDR3 DNA is TGCAGCGTTGAATTCAGCGGGACAGAAAGGGACACCATATATTTT. The rearrangement joins TRBV29-1 to TRBJ1-3, with 7 bases lining up with TRBD1. CDR3 length: 15 residues. Per the germline V gene, CDR1 is SQVTM and CDR2 is ANQGSEA. V gave up 2 bases and J gave up 8 bases; unmatched junction bases: 12.

The chain combines TRBV19 with TRBJ2-7; 10 nucleotides match TRBD2. Germline CDR1 and CDR2: LNHDA and SQIVND (reference sequence). The CDR3 extends over 13 amino acids. The ends lost 2 bases at V and 6 bases at J; junction bases unmatched: 1. CDR3 in DNA: TGTGCCAGTAGTATACTAGCGGGAGTCGAGCAGTACTTC. This gives the protein CASSILAGVEQYF.

The genes are TRBV4-2 and TRBJ2-1; 9 positions match TRBD1. The CDR3 spans 14 residues. V trimming: 3 bases; J trimming: 8 bases; junction bases outside the gene matches: 5. Germline V lookup: CDR1 LGHNA, CDR2 YNFKEQ. As DNA, the CDR3 is TGTGCCAGCAGCCAGACCGGGACAGGGTATGAGCAGTTCTTC. Encoded protein: CASSQTGTGYEQFF.

V is TRBV5-1 and J is TRBJ2-5; D might be TRBD1 (6 bases). Germline CDR1 SGHRS, CDR2 YFSETQ. The CDR3 has 13 amino acids. V was clipped by 4 bases and J by 3 bases, with 10 bases between them. The chain's CDR3 is CASSGGPEETQYF. CDR3 sequence (DNA): TGCGCCAGCAGCGGGGGCCCCGAAGAGACCCAGTACTTC.

The chain recombines TRBV10-3 with TRBJ2-7; no clear D gene. V was clipped by 4 bases and J by 3 bases, with 7 bases between them. The germline V gene encodes CDR1 ENHRY and CDR2 SYGVKD. The CDR3 runs 12 residues. The CDR3 is CAISGVDYEQYF. The CDR3 coding sequence is TGTGCCATCAGTGGGGTGGACTACGAGCAGTACTTC.

The chain has TRBV2 and TRBJ2-1, with 8 bases lining up with TRBD1. Germline V gives CDR1 SNHLY, CDR2 FYNNEI. The CDR3 runs to 14 residues. Germline trimming cut 7 bases from V and 2 bases from J; bases unmatched to any gene: 4. CDR3 coding DNA: TGTGCCAGCAAGGGACAGGAAACCTACAATGAGCAGTTCTTC. This codes for CASKGQETYNEQFF.

The chain carries TRBV10-1 and TRBJ1-3; 9 bases are a match to TRBD1. CDR3 length equals 17 residues. Germline values: CDR1 WNHNN, CDR2 SYGVQD (reference sequence). V shed 0 bases, J shed 0 bases, and the junction held 3 bases outside the gene matches. The DNA for the CDR3 is TGCGCCAGCAGTGAGTCGGGACAGGGTTCCTCTGGAAACACCATATATTTT. This gives the protein CASSESGQGSSGNTIYF.

This clone was counted only a few times. The V and J genes are TRBV27 and TRBJ1-6, with D maybe TRBD1 (5 bases). Looked up from germline, CDR1 is MNHEY and CDR2 is SMNVEV (reference sequence). The V end was cut by 3 bases, the J end by 7 bases, with 16 bases between. CDR3 size: 16 residues. CDR3 in DNA: TGTGCCAGCAGTTTCGGGGGGGTACTCTTGAATTCACCCCTCCACTTT. Its protein is CASSFGGVLLNSPLHF.

This clone was detected only a few times. The rearrangement joins TRBV7-2 to TRBJ1-2; D is uncertain. CDR1 and CDR2 (germline): SGHTA, FQGNSA. The CDR3 sequence is 15 residues long. The V and J ends lost 1 base and 3 bases respectively, with 12 bases between them. The CDR3 sequence is CASSLVGRWDYGYTF. The CDR3 DNA is TGTGCCAGCAGCTTAGTTGGCAGGTGGGACTATGGCTACACCTTC.

The rearrangement joins TRBV6-5 to TRBJ1-3; 10 nucleotides match TRBD1. Germline CDR1 and CDR2: MNHEY and SVGAGI. The CDR3 covers 16 residues. After removal of 0 bases from V and 6 bases from J, the junction contained 5 bases not matched to a gene. The CDR3 loop reads CASSYSGTGVPNTIYF. In nucleotides, the CDR3 is TGTGCCAGCAGTTACTCGGGGACAGGGGTGCCAAACACCATATATTTT.

The table lists this clone with a few counts. The chain combines TRBV19 with TRBJ2-5, with TRBD2 as a possible D gene (6 bases). The V gene lost 5 bases and the J gene lost 5 bases, with 18 bases spanning the gap. CDR1 and CDR2 (germline): LNHDA, SQIVND (reference sequence). This CDR3 region has 15 residues. The CDR3 bases are TGTGCCAGTAGTCACGTTTCGGGAGAGGGGGAGACCCAGTACTTC. This encodes CASSHVSGEGETQYF.

J is TRBJ1-1 and V is TRBV6-6; the match to TRBD1 covers 9 bases. Germline CDR1 and CDR2: MNHNY and SVGAGI (reference sequence). The length of the CDR3 is 14 residues. Losses at the gene ends were 4 bases for V and 5 bases for J; bases not matched to a gene: 5. The DNA of the CDR3 is TGTGCCAGCAGTTGGGGGACAGGGCTGACTGAAGCTTTCTTT. It codes for CASSWGTGLTEAFF.

This clone has more than one count but fewer than ten. This chain's CDR3 is CASSIQGGYGYTF. The CDR3 nucleotides are TGTGCCAGTAGTATTCAGGGTGGCTATGGCTACACCTTC. The J gene is TRBJ1-2, the V gene TRBV19, with D tentatively TRBD1 (5 bases). The CDR3 extends over 13 amino acids. Germline V gene data show CDR1 as LNHDA and CDR2 as SQIVND (reference sequence). V was cut by 3 bases and J by 4 bases, with 9 bases left in between.

This clone was detected only a few times. The V and J genes are TRBV11-3 and TRBJ2-2, with D uncertain. The CDR3 is 12 amino acids. The V end lost 5 bases, the J end lost 5 bases, and 6 bases lay between the germline ends. Germline CDR1 and CDR2: SGHNT and YENEEA. The CDR3 sequence: CASSITTGELFF. For the CDR3, the DNA is TGTGCCAGCAGCATAACTACCGGGGAGCTGTTTTTT.

This clone was detected a few times. This rearrangement joins TRBV7-9 to TRBJ1-4, with a weak D call TRBD1 (6 bases). This CDR3 has 16 residues. Looked up from germline, CDR1 is SEHNR and CDR2 is FQNEAQ (reference sequence). The V end was cut by 0 bases, the J end by 4 bases, with 12 bases between. As DNA, the CDR3 is TGTGCCAGCAGCTTAGCGCCGGACAGTATTAATGAAAAACTGTTTTTT. Translation: CASSLAPDSINEKLFF.

This clone appeared a single time. The chain joins TRBV5-1 to TRBJ1-1; D not resolved. Germline values: CDR1 SGHRS, CDR2 YFSETQ. Trimming pared 0 bases from V and 0 bases from J, leaving 6 bases between. This CDR3 is 14 amino acids long. As DNA, the CDR3 is TGCGCCAGCAGCTTGGATTATCTGAACACTGAAGCTTTCTTT. Protein: CASSLDYLNTEAFF.

V and J are TRBV19 and TRBJ2-7; TRBD1 matches at 7 bases. V lost 4 bases, J lost 3 bases, and 9 bases stayed unmatched. Germline values: CDR1 LNHDA, CDR2 SQIVND (reference sequence). The CDR3 extends over 15 amino acids. The DNA for the CDR3 is TGTGCCAGTAGTACCTGGGACAGCGGAAACTACGAGCAGTACTTC. Translating gives CASSTWDSGNYEQYF.